The 9 T cell receptor beta chains presented below share a single source sample, sequenced in a study of spatial heterogeneity in lung cancer. TCRdb recomputed calls from the 5' RACE reads with MiXCR, one row per CDR3 protein. This table has 2,000 to 2,500 distinct CDR3 sequences, roughly 15% appearing once. Stated time point: sample taken at primary tumor resection. This specimen consisted of normal lung tissue next to the tumor, obtained at surgery. The receptor set was obtained from a male donor with early-stage non-small cell lung cancer.

This clonotype was observed many times. V usage is TRBV29-1 and J usage is TRBJ1-3, with D tentatively TRBD1 (5 bases). Germline CDR1 and CDR2: SQVTM and ANQGSEA. This CDR3 region has 14 residues. Trimming pared 6 bases from V and 3 bases from J, leaving 15 bases between. CDR3 loop: CSVGSTGGGNTIYF. The CDR3 nucleotides are TGCAGCGTCGGCTCTACGGGGGGTGGAAACACCATATATTTT.

In its sample, this clonotype was seen a few times. The chain combines TRBV7-9 with TRBJ1-5; TRBD1 agrees at 8 bases. The V gene's germline CDR1 is SEHNR and CDR2 FQNEAQ (reference sequence). This CDR3 spans 15 amino acids. Losses at the gene ends were 5 bases for V and 2 bases for J; bases not matched to a gene: 5. CDR3 region: CASSETGAGNQPQHF. Here the CDR3 DNA reads TGTGCCAGCAGCGAGACAGGGGCAGGCAATCAGCCCCAGCATTTT.

This clonotype was observed many times. The V gene is TRBV5-4, the J gene TRBJ2-3; D is uncertain. Per germline, CDR1 SGHNT and CDR2 YYREEE (reference sequence). V lost 2 bases to trimming and J lost 10 bases, with 14 bases between them. The CDR3 is 13 residues long. CDR3 protein: CASSFGVGLAQYF. Written as DNA, the CDR3 is TGTGCCAGCAGCTTTGGCGTCGGCCTAGCGCAGTATTTT.

This chain joins TRBV6-7 and TRBJ2-3, with 10 bases aligning to TRBD1. TRBV6-7 is an open reading frame whose function is uncertain. This CDR3 spans 19 amino acids. V was clipped by 7 bases and J by 2 bases; unmatched bases: 18. CDR3 DNA: TGTGCCAGCACCCCGACAGGGGGCGAGGAGTTGGGCCCCACAGATACGCAGTATTTT. Amino acids: CASTPTGGEELGPTDTQYF.

This clonotype was observed a few times. The CDR3 DNA is TGCGCCAGCAGCGGTGGACAGAGCTCCTACAATGAGCAGTTCTTC. This sequence encodes CASSGGQSSYNEQFF. The chain recombines TRBV5-1 with TRBJ2-1; TRBD1 might be the D (6 bases). V was cut by 4 bases and J by 0 bases, with 11 bases left in between. CDR3 length: 15 amino acids. Germline lookup yields CDR1 SGHRS and CDR2 YFSETQ.

This clonotype is labeled large. The rearrangement joins TRBV6-5 to TRBJ1-5, with D uncertain. V was pared by 5 bases and J by 7 bases, with 15 bases between. CDR3 length equals 14 residues. In germline, CDR1 is MNHEY, CDR2 SVGAGI. The CDR3 loop is CASSRETPSQPQHF. CDR3 bases: TGTGCCAGCAGTCGAGAGACCCCTAGCCAGCCCCAGCATTTT.

This clonotype is termed medium-sized (0.01 to 0.1%). The chain employs TRBV7-9 and TRBJ2-4, with D unclear. CDR3 size: 14 residues. The germline V gene encodes CDR1 SEHNR and CDR2 FQNEAQ (reference sequence). Trimming pared 1 base from V and 0 bases from J, leaving 4 bases between. This CDR3 is CASSLDIAKNIQYF. As DNA, the CDR3 is TGTGCCAGCAGCTTAGACATAGCCAAAAACATTCAGTACTTC.

Within the sample, this clonotype is medium-sized. V gene TRBV27 combines with J gene TRBJ1-2, with a weak D call TRBD1 (6 bases). V lost 5 bases and J 3 bases, leaving 16 bases between the germline ends. Germline assignment: CDR1 MNHEY and CDR2 SMNVEV (reference sequence). The CDR3 covers 15 residues. The CDR3 reads CASSINRAGDYGYTF. The CDR3 DNA reads as TGTGCCAGCAGTATAAACAGGGCGGGGGACTATGGCTACACCTTC.

In its sample, this clonotype is medium-sized. V and J are TRBV28 and TRBJ2-5; 7 bases are shared with TRBD1. The CDR3 is made up of 14 amino acids. V lost 8 bases and J lost 2; bases outside the gene matches: 8. Germline V gene sequence: CDR1 MDHEN, CDR2 SYDVKM. CDR3 nucleotide sequence: TGTGCCAGCCTTACCAGCAGGGGGCAAGAGACCCAGTACTTC. Its protein product is CASLTSRGQETQYF. The complete variable domain, with remaining parts taken from reference TRBV28 and TRBJ2-5, reads DVKVTQSSRYLVKRTGEKVFLECVQDMDHENMFWYRQDPGLGLRLIYFSYDVKMKEKGDIPEGYSVSREKKERFSLILESASTNQTSMYLCASLTSRGQETQYFGPGTRLLVL.